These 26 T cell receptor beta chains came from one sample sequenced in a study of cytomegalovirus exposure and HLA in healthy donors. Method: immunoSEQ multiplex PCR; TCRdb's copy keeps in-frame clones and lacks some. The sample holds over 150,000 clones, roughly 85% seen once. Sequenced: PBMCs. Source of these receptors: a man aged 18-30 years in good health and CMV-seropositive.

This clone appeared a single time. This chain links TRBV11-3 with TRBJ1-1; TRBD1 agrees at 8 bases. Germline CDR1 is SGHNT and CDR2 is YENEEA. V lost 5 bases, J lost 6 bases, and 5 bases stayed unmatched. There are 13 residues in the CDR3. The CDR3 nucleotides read TGTGCCAGCAGCGACAGGGGTTTCCCTGAAGCTTTCTTT. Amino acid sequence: CASSDRGFPEAFF.

The CDR3 spells CASSLLISGSQETQYF. For the CDR3, the DNA is TGTGCCAGCAGTTTATTAATTAGCGGGAGTCAAGAGACCCAGTACTTC. The gene calls are TRBV28 and TRBJ2-5, with 9 bases that match TRBD2. Germline trimming cut 1 base from V and 2 bases from J; bases unmatched to any gene: 5. From germline, CDR1 is MDHEN and CDR2 SYDVKM. This CDR3 is 16 amino acids long.

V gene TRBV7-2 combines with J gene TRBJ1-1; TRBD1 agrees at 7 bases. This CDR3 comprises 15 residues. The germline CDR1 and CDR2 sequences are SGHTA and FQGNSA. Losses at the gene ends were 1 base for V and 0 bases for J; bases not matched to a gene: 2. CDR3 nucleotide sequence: TGTGCCAGCAGCTTAGGACAGGGTTTGAACACTGAAGCTTTCTTT. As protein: CASSLGQGLNTEAFF.

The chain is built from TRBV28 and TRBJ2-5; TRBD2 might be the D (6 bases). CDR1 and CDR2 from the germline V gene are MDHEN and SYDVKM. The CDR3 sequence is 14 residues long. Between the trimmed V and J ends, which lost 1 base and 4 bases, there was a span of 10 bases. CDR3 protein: CASSLSPRGETQYF. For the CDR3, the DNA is TGTGCCAGCAGTTTATCCCCGCGGGGAGAGACCCAGTACTTC.

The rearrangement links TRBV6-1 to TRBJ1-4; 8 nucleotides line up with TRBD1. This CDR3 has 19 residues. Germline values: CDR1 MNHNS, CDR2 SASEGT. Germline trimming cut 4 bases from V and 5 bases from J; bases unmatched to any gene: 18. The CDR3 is CASSAQIGTGGAWNEKLFF. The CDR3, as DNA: TGTGCCAGCAGTGCCCAAATCGGGACAGGCGGGGCTTGGAATGAAAAACTGTTTTTT.

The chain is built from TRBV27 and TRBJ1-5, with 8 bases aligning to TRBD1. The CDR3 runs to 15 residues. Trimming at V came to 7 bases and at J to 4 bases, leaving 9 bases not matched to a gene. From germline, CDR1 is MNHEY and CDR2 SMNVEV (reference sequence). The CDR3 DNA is TGTGCCAGCAACTTCCCGGACAGGGAAAATCAGCCCCAGCATTTT. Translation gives CASNFPDRENQPQHF.

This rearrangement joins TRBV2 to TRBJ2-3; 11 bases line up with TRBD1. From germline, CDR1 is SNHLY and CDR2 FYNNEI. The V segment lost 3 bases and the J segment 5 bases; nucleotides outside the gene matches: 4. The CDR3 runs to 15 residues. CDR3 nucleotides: TGTGCCAGCAGTGATGGGACAGGGGGAAGAGATACGCAGTATTTT. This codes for CASSDGTGGRDTQYF.

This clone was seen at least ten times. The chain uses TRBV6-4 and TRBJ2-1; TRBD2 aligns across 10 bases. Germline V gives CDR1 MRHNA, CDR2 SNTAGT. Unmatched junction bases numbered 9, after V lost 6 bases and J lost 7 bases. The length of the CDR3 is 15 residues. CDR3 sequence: CASRGGTSELNEQFF. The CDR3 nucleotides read TGTGCCAGCAGAGGCGGGACTAGCGAGCTTAATGAGCAGTTCTTC.

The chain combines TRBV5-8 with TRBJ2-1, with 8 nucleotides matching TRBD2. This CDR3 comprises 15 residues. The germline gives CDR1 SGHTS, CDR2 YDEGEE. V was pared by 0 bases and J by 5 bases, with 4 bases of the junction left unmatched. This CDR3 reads CASSLGTSGNNEQFF. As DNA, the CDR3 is TGTGCCAGCAGCTTGGGCACTAGCGGCAACAATGAGCAGTTCTTC.

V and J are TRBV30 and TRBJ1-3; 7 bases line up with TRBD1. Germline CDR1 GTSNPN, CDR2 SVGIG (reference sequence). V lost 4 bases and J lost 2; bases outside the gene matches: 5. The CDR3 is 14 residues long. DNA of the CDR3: TGTGCCTGGAACCGGGACAGCACTGGAAACACCATATATTTT. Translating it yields CAWNRDSTGNTIYF.

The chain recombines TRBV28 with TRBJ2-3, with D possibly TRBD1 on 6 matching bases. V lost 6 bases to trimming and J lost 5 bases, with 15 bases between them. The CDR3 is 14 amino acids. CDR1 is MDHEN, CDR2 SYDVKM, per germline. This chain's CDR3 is CASRGVTGLDTQYF. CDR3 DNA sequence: TGTGCCAGCAGGGGTGTGACAGGATTAGATACGCAGTATTTT.

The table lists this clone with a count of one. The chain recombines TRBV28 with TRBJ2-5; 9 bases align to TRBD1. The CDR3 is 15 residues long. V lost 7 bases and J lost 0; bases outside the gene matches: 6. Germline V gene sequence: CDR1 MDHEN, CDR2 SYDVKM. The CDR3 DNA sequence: TGTGCCAGCATAGGAGACAGGGGGAACCAAGAGACCCAGTACTTC. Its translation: CASIGDRGNQETQYF.

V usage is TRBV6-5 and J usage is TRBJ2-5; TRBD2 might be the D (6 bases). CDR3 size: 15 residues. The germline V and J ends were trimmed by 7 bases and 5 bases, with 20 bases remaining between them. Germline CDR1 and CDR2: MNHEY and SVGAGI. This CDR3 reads CASTEIGGVRETQYF. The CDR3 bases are TGTGCCAGCACCGAGATCGGGGGTGTGCGGGAGACCCAGTACTTC.

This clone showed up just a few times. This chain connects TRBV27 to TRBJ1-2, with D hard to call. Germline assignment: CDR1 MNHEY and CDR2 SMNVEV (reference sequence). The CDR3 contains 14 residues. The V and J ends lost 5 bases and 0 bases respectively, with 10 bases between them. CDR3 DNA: TGTGCCAGCAGTGAGAGGTCTCCTAACTATGGCTACACCTTC. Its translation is CASSERSPNYGYTF.

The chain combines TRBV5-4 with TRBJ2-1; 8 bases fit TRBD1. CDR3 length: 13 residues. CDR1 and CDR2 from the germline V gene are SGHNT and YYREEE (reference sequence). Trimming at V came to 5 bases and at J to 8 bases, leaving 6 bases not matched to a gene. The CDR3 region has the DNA TGTGCCAGCAGACCGACAGGGGTCGATGAGCAGTTCTTC. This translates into CASRPTGVDEQFF.

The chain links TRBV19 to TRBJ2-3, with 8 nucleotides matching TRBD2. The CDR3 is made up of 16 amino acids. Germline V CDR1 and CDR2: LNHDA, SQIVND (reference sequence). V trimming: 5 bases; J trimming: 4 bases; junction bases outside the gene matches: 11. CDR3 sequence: CASSFLAGRAPDTQYF. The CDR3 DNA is TGTGCCAGTAGTTTCCTGGCCGGGAGGGCCCCAGATACGCAGTATTTT. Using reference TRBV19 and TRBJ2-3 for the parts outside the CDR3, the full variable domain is DGGITQSPKYLFRKEGQNVTLSCEQNLNHDAMYWYRQDPGQGLRLIYYSQIVNDFQKGDIAEGYSVSREKKESFPLTVTSAQKNPTAFYLCASSFLAGRAPDTQYFGPGTRLTVL.

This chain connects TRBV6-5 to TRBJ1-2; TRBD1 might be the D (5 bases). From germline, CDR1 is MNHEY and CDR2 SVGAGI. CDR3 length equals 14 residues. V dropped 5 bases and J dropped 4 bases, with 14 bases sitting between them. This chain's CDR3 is CASSHRGITYGYTF. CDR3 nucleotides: TGTGCCAGCAGTCATAGGGGTATCACCTATGGCTACACCTTC.

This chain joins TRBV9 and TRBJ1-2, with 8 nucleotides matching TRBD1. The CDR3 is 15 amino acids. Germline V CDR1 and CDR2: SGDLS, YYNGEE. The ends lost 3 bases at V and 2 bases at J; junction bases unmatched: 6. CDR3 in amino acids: CASSETGDLNYGYTF. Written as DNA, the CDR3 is TGTGCCAGCAGCGAGACAGGGGACCTCAACTATGGCTACACCTTC.

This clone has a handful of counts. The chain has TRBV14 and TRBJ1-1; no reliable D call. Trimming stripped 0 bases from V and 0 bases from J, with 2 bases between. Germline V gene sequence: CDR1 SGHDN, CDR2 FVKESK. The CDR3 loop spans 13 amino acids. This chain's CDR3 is CASSQDVNTEAFF. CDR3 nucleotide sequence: TGTGCCAGCAGCCAAGACGTGAACACTGAAGCTTTCTTT.

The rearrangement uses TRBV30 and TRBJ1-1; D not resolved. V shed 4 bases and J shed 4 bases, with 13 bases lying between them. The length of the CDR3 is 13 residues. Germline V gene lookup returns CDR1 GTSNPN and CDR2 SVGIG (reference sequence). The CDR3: CAWIRRAGTEAFF. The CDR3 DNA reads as TGTGCCTGGATCCGAAGAGCGGGCACTGAAGCTTTCTTT.

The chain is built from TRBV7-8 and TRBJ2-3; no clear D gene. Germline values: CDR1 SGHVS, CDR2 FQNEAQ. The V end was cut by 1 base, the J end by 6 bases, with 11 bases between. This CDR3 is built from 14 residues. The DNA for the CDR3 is TGTGCCAGCAGCTTAGGCGGTATGGCGGATACGCAGTATTTT. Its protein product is CASSLGGMADTQYF.

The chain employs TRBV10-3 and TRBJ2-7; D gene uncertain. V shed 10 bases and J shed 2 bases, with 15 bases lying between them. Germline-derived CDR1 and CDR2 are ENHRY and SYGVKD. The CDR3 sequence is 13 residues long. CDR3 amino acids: CATGGITTYEQYF. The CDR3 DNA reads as TGTGCCACCGGTGGTATTACCACCTACGAGCAGTACTTC.

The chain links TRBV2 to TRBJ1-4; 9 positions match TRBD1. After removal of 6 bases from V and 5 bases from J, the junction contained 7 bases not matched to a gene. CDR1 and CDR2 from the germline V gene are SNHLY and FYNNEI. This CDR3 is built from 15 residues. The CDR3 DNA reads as TGTGCCAGCAGCCGGGGGACAGGGCGGAATGAAAAACTGTTTTTT. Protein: CASSRGTGRNEKLFF.

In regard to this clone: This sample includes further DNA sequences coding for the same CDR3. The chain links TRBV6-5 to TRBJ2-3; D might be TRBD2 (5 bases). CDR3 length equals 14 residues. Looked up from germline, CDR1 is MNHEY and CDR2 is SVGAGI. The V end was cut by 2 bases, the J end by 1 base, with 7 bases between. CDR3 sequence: CASSYIGGTDTQYF. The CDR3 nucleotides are TGTGCCAGCAGTTACATCGGGGGCACAGATACGCAGTATTTT.

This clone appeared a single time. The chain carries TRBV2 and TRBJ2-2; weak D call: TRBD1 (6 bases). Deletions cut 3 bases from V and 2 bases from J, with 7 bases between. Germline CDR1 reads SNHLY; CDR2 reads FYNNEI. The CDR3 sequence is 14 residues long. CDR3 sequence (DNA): TGTGCCAGCAGTGAGACAGGAAACACCGGGGAGCTGTTTTTT. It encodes CASSETGNTGELFF.

DNA of the CDR3: TGCAGCGTTGAAGGTTCGGCGGGGGGAAGGGAAGCTTTCTTT. Protein sequence: CSVEGSAGGREAFF. This chain joins TRBV29-1 and TRBJ1-1; TRBD1 is a possible D gene (5 bases). Trimming took 1 base from V and 8 from J, leaving 17 bases between them. Germline V gene sequence: CDR1 SQVTM, CDR2 ANQGSEA. The CDR3 contains 14 residues.